What follows are 16 T cell receptor beta chains derived from one specimen sequenced in a study of blood T cells in healthy people across ages. Using a J-beta primer mix together with a sample-barcoded 5' primer, a second PCR was run for roughly 7 to 11 cycles. TCRdb fed the 5' RACE reads into MiXCR, producing one record per CDR3 protein. The table has over 1,500,000 distinct CDR3 sequences, approximately 40% seen once. The sample taken for sequencing was blood. These receptors were collected from a human donor in good health.

The CDR3 here is CASSQERSSFQFF. In DNA, the CDR3 is TGTGCCAGCAGCCAAGAACGTAGTTCCTTCCAGTTCTTC. The chain couples TRBV3-1 to TRBJ2-1; the D is unclear. This CDR3 has 13 residues. V was cut by 0 bases and J by 13 bases, with 13 bases left in between. Germline values: CDR1 LGHDT, CDR2 YNNKEL (reference sequence).

This clonotype was observed a few times. The chain couples TRBV12-3 or TRBV12-4 to TRBJ1-5, with unresolved D. Trimming took off 11 bases at V and 5 bases at J, with 13 bases between the two ends. CDR3 size: 12 residues. The CDR3 coding sequence is TGTGCCGGCACCAGTTTATATCAGCCCCAGCATTTT. As protein: CAGTSLYQPQHF.

With regard to this clonotype: A much larger clone is a single base away; this may be a read error. The conserved phenylalanine or tryptophan normally closing the CDR3 is absent here, so this likely arose from a read error. This rearrangement joins TRBV4-1 to TRBJ1-5, with D tentatively TRBD1 (5 bases). Deletions cut 4 bases from V and 2 bases from J, with 9 bases between. The CDR3 length is 14 residues. Germline assignment: CDR1 MGHRA and CDR2 YSYEKL. The DNA of the CDR3 is TGCGCCAGCAGCCCCCCGGGGGGCAATCAGCCCCAGCATTGT. This translates into CASSPPGGNQPQHC.

V gene TRBV7-3 combines with J gene TRBJ2-6, with D perhaps matching TRBD1 (5 bases). The CDR3 runs 13 residues. Germline V lookup: CDR1 SGHTA, CDR2 FQGTGA. The germline V and J ends were trimmed by 5 bases and 5 bases, with 7 bases remaining between them. CDR3 sequence reads: CASSPDRANVLTF. DNA of the CDR3: TGTGCCAGCAGCCCGGACAGGGCCAACGTCCTGACTTTC.

CDR3 residues: CASSQRAGASYEQYF. The CDR3, as DNA: TGCGCCAGCAGCCAACGAGCGGGGGCCTCCTACGAGCAGTACTTC. The chain has TRBV4-1 and TRBJ2-7; TRBD2 matches 8 bases. Germline CDR1 is MGHRA and CDR2 is YSYEKL. V shed 2 bases and J 0 bases; nucleotides not matched to a gene: 3. The CDR3 is 15 residues long.

This clonotype has more than one count but fewer than ten. The chain uses TRBV11-3 and TRBJ2-1; 8 bases agree with TRBD1. Germline V gives CDR1 SGHNT, CDR2 YENEEA. The CDR3 totals 15 residues. With V trimmed by 4 bases and J by 5 bases, 7 bases remained unmatched. The CDR3 DNA sequence: TGTGCCAGCAGCTCAAGACAGGGGAGGAACAATGAGCAGTTCTTC. It codes for CASSSRQGRNNEQFF.

The rearrangement uses TRBV28 and TRBJ1-5; tentatively, D is TRBD1 (6 bases). Trimming stripped 7 bases from V and 9 bases from J, with 13 bases between. The CDR3 spans 12 residues. In germline, CDR1 is MDHEN, CDR2 SYDVKM. CDR3 sequence: CASNPGARPQHF. For the CDR3, the DNA is TGTGCCAGCAATCCGGGGGCTCGGCCCCAGCATTTT.

This clonotype was counted between two and nine times. The V call is TRBV7-3, the J call TRBJ1-2; D is unresolved. This CDR3 spans 14 amino acids. V lost 2 bases and J 6 bases, leaving 13 bases between the germline ends. Germline V gene lookup returns CDR1 SGHTA and CDR2 FQGTGA. CDR3 region: CASSLFSLSDGYTF. The CDR3 DNA reads as TGTGCCAGCAGCTTATTTAGCCTTTCGGATGGCTACACCTTC.

This clonotype was detected a few times. The chain combines TRBV7-2 with TRBJ1-2, with TRBD1 as a possible D gene (6 bases). In germline, CDR1 is SGHTA, CDR2 FQGNSA. The germline V and J ends were trimmed by 6 bases and 4 bases, with 21 bases remaining between them. This CDR3 is built from 16 residues. The CDR3 DNA is TGTGCCAGCAGTCTGGAGGGACACGTTGGAGCCTATGGCTACACCTTC. Amino acids: CASSLEGHVGAYGYTF.

In this sample, this clonotype turned up a few times. The chain recombines TRBV5-6 with TRBJ1-2; D unclear. Germline-derived CDR1 and CDR2 are SGHDT and YYEEEE. The length of the CDR3 is 13 residues. V dropped 4 bases and J dropped 4 bases, with 11 bases sitting between them. CDR3 region: CASSPSRIYGYTF. The CDR3 nucleotides are TGTGCCAGCAGCCCGAGTAGAATCTATGGCTACACCTTC.

The chain has TRBV29-1 and TRBJ1-1; 7 bases fit TRBD1. Looked up from germline, CDR1 is SQVTM and CDR2 is ANQGSEA. CDR3 length: 14 amino acids. J gave up 5 bases and V 4 bases, and 10 bases lay outside the gene matches. As DNA, the CDR3 is TGCAGCGTTGCCGCCCCAGGGGGGAAGACTGAAGCTTTCTTT. This encodes CSVAAPGGKTEAFF.

This sequence joins TRBV12-3 or TRBV12-4 and TRBJ2-5, with D perhaps matching TRBD1 or TRBD2 (6 bases each). V gave up 6 bases and J gave up 5 bases, with 19 bases separating them. The CDR3 consists of 15 residues. For the CDR3, the DNA is TGTGCCAGCAGCGGAGGACGAGGGGGGAGGGAGACCCAGTACTTC. Residues: CASSGGRGGRETQYF.

Of note for this clonotype: This sequence may be a read error, since a much larger clone differs from it by one base. The rearrangement links TRBV5-6 to TRBJ2-5; 11 bases are a match to TRBD2. Looked up from germline, CDR1 is SGHDT and CDR2 is YYEEEE. J lost 2 bases, V lost 6 bases, and 3 bases had no gene match. The length of the CDR3 is 14 residues. The CDR3 spells CASITSGGQETQYF. In nucleotides, the CDR3 is TGTGCCAGCATTACTAGCGGGGGACAAGAGACCCAGTACTTC.

Only a few counts were recorded for this clonotype. This chain links TRBV7-6 with TRBJ2-7, with 7 bases fitting TRBD1. J was trimmed by 1 base and V by 6 bases; bases with no gene match: 6. Germline values: CDR1 SGHVS, CDR2 FNYEAQ. CDR3 length equals 14 residues. CDR3 loop: CASRLTGRSYEQYF. CDR3 coding DNA: TGTGCCAGCAGATTGACAGGGCGATCCTACGAGCAGTACTTC.

The chain carries TRBV20-1 and TRBJ1-5; D unresolved. V dropped 0 bases and J dropped 5 bases, with 14 bases sitting between them. This CDR3 spans 15 amino acids. In germline, CDR1 is DFQATT, CDR2 SNEGSKA (reference sequence). The DNA of the CDR3 is TGCAGTGCTAGAGAGGAGGGAAGGTGGGATCAGCCCCAGCATTTT. Residues: CSAREEGRWDQPQHF.

The chain has TRBV6-5 and TRBJ1-2; perhaps TRBD1 as D (6 bases). The V gene lost 0 bases and the J gene lost 5 bases, with 13 bases spanning the gap. CDR3 size: 15 residues. The germline V gene encodes CDR1 MNHEY and CDR2 SVGAGI. In DNA, the CDR3 is TGTGCCAGCAGTTACTCTCGGACAGCTGGGTATGGCTACACCTTC. Its protein product is CASSYSRTAGYGYTF.